The present entry profiles one T cell receptor beta chain with its context. This entry is derived from a study of blood T cell repertoires in COVID-19. Study-level information: Italy, Spain and the United States were the sources of the convalescent and acute COVID-19 samples. The analysed material was cDNA or gDNA that came from T cells, B-cell-depleted T cells, or PBMCs.

Source study methods: Nucleated cell number was recorded as an estimate derived from reference gene primer amplification. Method: immunoSEQ multiplex PCR; TCRdb's copy keeps in-frame clones and lacks some. The V and J calls and clone size are taken from that table; D and trimming were inferred from the DNA. The sample yields 110,000 to 150,000 clones, 84% seen once. Per the germline V gene, CDR1 is SGHTA and CDR2 is FQGNSA. V gave up 3 bases and J gave up 4 bases, with 5 bases separating them. This CDR3 contains 12 residues. Sequencing was done on a sample of peripheral blood. This sequence joins TRBV7-2 and TRBJ2-3, with D hard to call. This TCR derives from a human donor in a cohort sampled during active COVID-19. The DNA for the CDR3 is TGTGCCAGCAGCTTTCCAGCAGATACGCAGTATTTT. This translates into CASSFPADTQYF.